The clone carrying this TCR beta chain was detected only a few times. Its antigen remains unidentified. Every isolated RNA sample was fully reverse transcribed, so sequencing captured expressed TCRB transcripts. Produced via immunoSEQ multiplex PCR; TCRdb's table is partial and in-frame only. The table shows around 250,000 clones, with 11% to 15% occurring only once. The V and J ends lost 0 bases and 6 bases respectively, with 7 bases between them. Germline CDR1 SGHRS, CDR2 YFSETQ. This CDR3 comprises 12 residues. This entry belongs to a study of beta chain features in type 1 diabetes. General study points: Patients with Type 1 diabetes showed moderately but significantly shorter TCRB CDR3s in all four CD4+ subsets.

The sequencing sample was made of naive CD4+ T cells from blood. The clonotype was recovered from a man aged 30 to 45 with type 1 diabetes. This chain joins TRBV5-1 and TRBJ2-7; D call uncertain. The CDR3 DNA reads as TGCGCCAGCAGCTTGGATTGGGCCGAGCAGTACTTC. Protein sequence: CASSLDWAEQYF.